This entry describes one TCR beta chain. Its antigen is undetermined. The sample is drawn from a study of STAT3 mutations in large granular lymphocyte leukemia. The table came from immunoSEQ multiplex PCR; TCRdb's copy has only in-frame clones and leaves some out. The table lists fewer than 3,000 clones, around 69% of them singletons. Overall study results and limits: Clonal expansion was inferred from samples taken at other timepoints. In T-cell large granular lymphocyte leukemia, about half of patients showed multiple immunodominant subclonotypes. In about 30% of the 18 patients, new TCR clonotypes emerged after therapy.

The clonotype originates from a man in his 60s with T-cell large granular lymphocyte leukemia. Some clones in this sample may be carry-over from other donors' samples. Sequencing was performed on peripheral blood mononuclear cells.

In nucleotides, the CDR3 is TGTGCCTGGAGTCCACAGGAAAATGAACGGGGAGCTTTCTTT. Translating it yields CAWSPQENERGAFF. The gene calls are TRBV30 and TRBJ1-1; TRBD1 is a possible D gene (5 bases). The germline CDR1 and CDR2 sequences are GTSNPN and SVGIG (reference sequence). The CDR3 sequence is 14 residues long. V lost 2 bases and J 10 bases, leaving 20 bases between the germline ends.